This TCR beta chain originates from a study of blood T cells in healthy people across ages. With a J-beta primer mix and a sample-barcoded 5' primer, a second PCR ran about 7 to 11 cycles. From the 5' RACE reads, TCRdb called clonotypes with MiXCR, one entry per CDR3 protein. The sample has approximately 1,100,000 distinct CDR3 sequences, 35% to 55% seen once; the top ten hold over 15%. Each donor's blood draw was roughly 10 milliliters of peripheral blood. This CDR3 region has 16 residues. Overall study findings and caveats: Higher diversity, along with more naive CD4+ cells, distinguished long-lived donors from aged donors. Per million T cells, TCR beta diversity dropped about linearly as age rose.

To note about this clonotype: Its target is not known.

The material sequenced was blood. The source is a woman in her fifties or sixties in good health. The chain links TRBV21-1 to TRBJ2-3; the D segment call TRBD1 is taken from the table without a DNA check. TRBV21-1 is an annotated pseudogene. The CDR3 loop is CASTPSKEGQADTQYF. CDR3 coding DNA: TGTGCCAGCACCCCTTCCAAGGAAGGGCAGGCAGATACGCAGTATTTT.